This note documents a single T cell receptor beta chain sequence. This sample was included in a study of shared clonotypes between healthy human individuals. Germline V lookup: CDR1 GTSNPN, CDR2 SVGIG (reference sequence). The ends were cut back, 2 bases at V and 1 base at J, with 11 bases in the middle. This CDR3 contains 14 residues. Genomic DNA of each subset was evenly split across several immunoSEQ plates. Using immunoSEQ multiplex PCR, the repertoire was profiled, and TCRdb retains in-frame clones only, with some absent. The table lists around 500,000 clones, approximately 82% of them singletons. The study enrolled healthy HIV-negative adults without recent acute infections or vaccinations as donors. Only Caucasian adults living in Nashville, Tennessee made up the donor group. About 100 million PBMCs supplied genomic DNA for unsorted samples.

What was sequenced was PBMCs. This sequence originates from a woman aged 35 to 49 in good health. Some clones in this sample may be carry-over from other donors' samples. V gene TRBV30 combines with J gene TRBJ2-5; D call uncertain. CDR3 in DNA: TGTGCCTGGAGTAAGATACTAATCCAAGAGACCCAGTACTTC. As protein: CAWSKILIQETQYF.